Below are 7 T cell receptor beta chains sequenced from a single sample in a study of identical twins. TCRdb itself ran the 5' RACE reads through MiXCR, one entry per CDR3 protein. The table records around 650,000 distinct CDR3 sequences, about 7% of them present only once. The same sample was also used in a study of yellow fever vaccine responses in identical twins.

Sample: PBMCs. Receptors were obtained from a woman younger than 35 in good health.

This clonotype was picked up many times. The chain couples TRBV5-1 to TRBJ1-6; TRBD1 is a possible D gene (6 bases). There are 13 residues in the CDR3. The V and J ends lost 4 bases and 7 bases respectively, with 9 bases between them. Germline V gene data show CDR1 as SGHRS and CDR2 as YFSETQ. The CDR3 sequence: CASSPGQNSPLHF. CDR3 bases: TGCGCCAGCAGCCCTGGACAGAATTCACCCCTCCACTTT.

This clonotype came up a few times. J is TRBJ2-5 and V is TRBV25-1, with D unresolved. The CDR3 sequence is 15 residues long. V lost 5 bases, J lost 4 bases, and 17 bases lay in between. Germline CDR1 reads MGHDK; CDR2 reads SYGVNS. CDR3 region: CASSRAPTQPETQYF. The DNA for the CDR3 is TGTGCCAGCAGTAGGGCTCCTACTCAACCAGAGACCCAGTACTTC.

This clonotype came up many times. The J gene is TRBJ2-1, the V gene TRBV12-3 or TRBV12-4, with D perhaps TRBD2 (6 bases). V was clipped by 8 bases and J by 5 bases, with 13 bases between them. This CDR3 has 13 amino acids. CDR3 nucleotide sequence: TGTGCCAGCCGCCGACTAGAAAACAATGAGCAGTTCTTC. It yields the protein CASRRLENNEQFF.

Only a few counts were recorded for this clonotype. This chain uses TRBV20-1 with TRBJ1-1, with D possibly being TRBD1 (5 bases). This CDR3 has 14 amino acids. V gave up 3 bases and J gave up 5 bases, with 16 bases separating them. Germline CDR1 and CDR2: DFQATT and SNEGSKA (reference sequence). CDR3 region: CSASHRTGWTEAFF. Written as DNA, the CDR3 is TGCAGTGCTAGTCACAGGACCGGGTGGACTGAAGCTTTCTTT.

V usage is TRBV5-1 and J usage is TRBJ1-1; no clear D. From germline, CDR1 is SGHRS and CDR2 YFSETQ. The CDR3 extends over 14 amino acids. V was cut by 7 bases and J by 3 bases, with 16 bases left in between. The CDR3 DNA sequence: TGCGCCAGCTCGGACGGGGAAGAGTACACTGAAGCTTTCTTT. It specifies CASSDGEEYTEAFF. The entire variable domain, with the rest obtained from reference TRBV5-1 and TRBJ1-1, is as follows: KAGVTQTPRYLIKTRGQQVTLSCSPISGHRSVSWYQQTPGQGLQFLFEYFSETQRNKGNFPGRFSGRQFSNSRSEMNVSTLELGDSALYLCASSDGEEYTEAFFGQGTRLTVV.

This clonotype was counted between two and nine times. The V call is TRBV24-1, the J call TRBJ2-2; no clear D gene. Deletions cut 3 bases from V and 1 base from J, with 11 bases between. The CDR3 runs 16 residues. Germline CDR1 is KGHDR and CDR2 is SFDVKD. CDR3 amino acids: CATSDLLTMNTGELFF. Written as DNA, the CDR3 is TGTGCCACCAGTGATCTTCTAACTATGAACACCGGGGAGCTGTTTTTT.

The chain carries TRBV7-6 and TRBJ2-5; 8 bases map to TRBD1. V lost 6 bases and J lost 1; bases outside the gene matches: 4. This CDR3 spans 14 amino acids. The V gene's germline CDR1 is SGHVS and CDR2 FNYEAQ. The CDR3 sequence is CASSRQGTQETQYF. CDR3 nucleotides: TGTGCCAGCAGTAGACAGGGGACCCAAGAGACCCAGTACTTC.